This record concerns one TCR beta chain sequence. The record originates from a study of technical replicates of blood from a few donors. The data were produced by immunoSEQ multiplex PCR, yet TCRdb's version contains in-frame clones alone and is incomplete. The sample includes about 75,000 clones, approximately 96% of them seen just once. Looked up from germline, CDR1 is GTSNPN and CDR2 is SVGIG (reference sequence). V was pared by 0 bases and J by 1 base, with 6 bases between. The CDR3 consists of 13 residues. The TCR comes from a human donor in good health. Sequenced sample: T cells isolated from PBMCs. The chain has TRBV30 and TRBJ2-5, with no clear D. CDR3 region: CAWSVSSQETQYF. CDR3 coding DNA: TGTGCCTGGAGTGTCAGTTCCCAAGAGACCCAGTACTTC.